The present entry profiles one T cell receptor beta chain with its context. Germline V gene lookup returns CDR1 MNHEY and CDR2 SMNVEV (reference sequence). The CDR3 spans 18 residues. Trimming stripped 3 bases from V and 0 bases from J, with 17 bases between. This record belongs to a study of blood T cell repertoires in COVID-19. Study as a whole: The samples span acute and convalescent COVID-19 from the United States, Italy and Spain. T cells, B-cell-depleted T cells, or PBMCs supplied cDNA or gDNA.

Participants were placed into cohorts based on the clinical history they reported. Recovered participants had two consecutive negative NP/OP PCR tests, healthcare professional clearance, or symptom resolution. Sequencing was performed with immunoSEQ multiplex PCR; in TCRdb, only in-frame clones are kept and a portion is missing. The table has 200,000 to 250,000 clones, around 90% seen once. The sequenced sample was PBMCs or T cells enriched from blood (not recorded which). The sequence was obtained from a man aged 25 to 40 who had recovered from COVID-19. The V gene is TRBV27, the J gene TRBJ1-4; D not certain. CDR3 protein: CASSFRRDQLATNEKLFF. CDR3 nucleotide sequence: TGTGCCAGCAGTTTCCGGAGGGATCAGCTTGCAACTAATGAAAAACTGTTTTTT.